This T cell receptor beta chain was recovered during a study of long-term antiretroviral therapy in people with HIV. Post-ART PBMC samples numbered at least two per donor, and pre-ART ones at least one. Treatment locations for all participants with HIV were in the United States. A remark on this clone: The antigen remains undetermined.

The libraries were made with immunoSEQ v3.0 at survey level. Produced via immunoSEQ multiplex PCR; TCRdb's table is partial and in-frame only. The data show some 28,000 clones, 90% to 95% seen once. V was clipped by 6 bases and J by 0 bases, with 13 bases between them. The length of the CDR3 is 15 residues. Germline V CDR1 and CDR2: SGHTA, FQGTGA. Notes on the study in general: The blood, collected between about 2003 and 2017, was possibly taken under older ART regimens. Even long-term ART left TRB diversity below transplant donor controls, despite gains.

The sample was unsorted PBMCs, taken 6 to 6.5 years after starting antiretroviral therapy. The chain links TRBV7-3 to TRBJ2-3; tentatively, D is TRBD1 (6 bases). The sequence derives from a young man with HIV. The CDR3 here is CASRTTGSSTDTQYF. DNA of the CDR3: TGTGCCAGCAGAACAACAGGGTCTAGCACAGATACGCAGTATTTT.